Listed below are T cell receptor beta chains from one sample, sequenced in a study of T cells in Graves' hyperthyroidism and ophthalmopathy. MiXCR, run by TCRdb on the multiplex PCR reads, gives a single entry per CDR3 protein. Of over 500,000 distinct CDR3 sequences in the sample, approximately 17% were seen once. Sequencing was done on a sample of blood. The receptors stem from a young woman with Graves' ophthalmopathy. The CDR3 runs from the conserved cysteine through the conserved F or W. Fields, in order: D gene, V gene, clone size, J gene, CDR3 protein, CDR3 DNA. D genes are given only for firm matches. Expanded clones get a size class; other rows say once, few or many, or leave the size out.

D: .; V: TRBV5-1; size: many; J: TRBJ2-3; CDR3: CASSLDRGFVTDTQYF; DNA: TGCGCCAGCAGCTTGGATAGAGGCTTTGTCACAGATACGCAGTATTTT
D: TRBD2; V: TRBV20-1; size: .; J: TRBJ2-3; CDR3: CSARDGEGLTSTDTQYF; DNA: TGCAGTGCTAGAGATGGGGAGGGGCTTACTAGCACAGATACGCAGTATTTT
D: TRBD2; V: TRBV29-1; size: many; J: TRBJ2-7; CDR3: CSVVTGLAGVSWEQYF; DNA: TGCAGCGTTGTTACGGGACTAGCGGGAGTCTCGTGGGAGCAGTACTTC
D: TRBD2; V: TRBV29-1; size: many; J: TRBJ2-1; CDR3: CSVGTRHNEQFF; DNA: TGCAGCGTCGGGACTAGACACAATGAGCAGTTCTTC
D: .; V: TRBV20-1; size: .; J: TRBJ2-2; CDR3: CSARSAGESWELFF; DNA: TGCAGTGCTAGATCGGCAGGGGAGAGCTGGGAGCTGTTTTTT
D: TRBD1; V: TRBV5-1; size: many; J: TRBJ1-1; CDR3: CASSLARDSEAFF; DNA: TGCGCCAGCAGCTTGGCCAGGGACAGTGAAGCTTTCTTT
D: .; V: TRBV3-1; size: many; J: TRBJ1-6; CDR3: CASSQDREDSYNSPLHF; DNA: TGTGCCAGCAGCCAAGATCGAGAGGACAGCTATAATTCACCCCTCCACTTT
D: TRBD2; V: TRBV4-1; size: .; J: TRBJ2-1; CDR3: CASSQDQAGPSYNEQFF; DNA: TGCGCCAGCAGCCAAGACCAAGCGGGGCCCTCCTACAATGAGCAGTTCTTC
D: .; V: TRBV27; size: many; J: TRBJ1-1; CDR3: CASSSPTAMNTEAFF; DNA: TGTGCCAGCAGTTCCCCCACAGCTATGAACACTGAAGCTTTCTTT
D: .; V: TRBV5-1; size: .; J: TRBJ2-1; CDR3: CASSTDSAPYNEQFF; DNA: TGCGCCAGCAGCACGGACTCAGCCCCCTACAATGAGCAGTTCTTC
D: .; V: TRBV20-1; size: few; J: TRBJ2-5; CDR3: CSASSPGGSFYQETQYF; DNA: TGCAGTGCTAGTTCTCCGGGGGGCTCGTTCTACCAAGAGACCCAGTACTTC
D: .; V: TRBV10-3; size: few; J: TRBJ2-7; CDR3: CAIGTIYEQYF; DNA: TGTGCCATCGGGACCATATACGAGCAGTACTTC
D: .; V: TRBV28; size: many; J: TRBJ2-7; CDR3: CASSRRGWDEQYF; DNA: TGTGCCAGCAGTCGGAGGGGCTGGGACGAGCAGTACTTC
D: .; V: TRBV11-1; size: many; J: TRBJ1-1; CDR3: CASSPGRMPVNTEAFF; DNA: TGTGCCAGCAGCCCGGGACGTATGCCGGTGAACACTGAAGCTTTCTTT
D: TRBD1; V: TRBV27; size: many; J: TRBJ2-7; CDR3: CASHTIDRAPYEQYF; DNA: TGTGCCAGTCATACAATCGACAGGGCCCCCTACGAGCAGTACTTC
D: .; V: TRBV11-2; size: many; J: TRBJ2-5; CDR3: CASSLAGKSRGGRQETQYF; DNA: TGTGCCAGCAGCTTAGCCGGGAAATCCCGTGGGGGACGTCAAGAGACCCAGTACTTC
D: TRBD1; V: TRBV28; size: many; J: TRBJ1-1; CDR3: CASSFSPGGQGLMNTEAFF; DNA: TGTGCCAGCAGTTTTAGTCCGGGGGGACAGGGTCTCATGAACACTGAAGCTTTCTTT
D: TRBD1; V: TRBV5-5; size: few; J: TRBJ1-6; CDR3: CASSQTGTENSPLHF; DNA: TGTGCCAGCAGCCAGACCGGGACAGAAAATTCACCCCTCCACTTT
D: .; V: TRBV5-4; size: .; J: TRBJ2-1; CDR3: CASSLASHEQFF; DNA: TGTGCCAGCAGCTTGGCAAGCCATGAGCAGTTCTTC
D: .; V: TRBV7-9; size: .; J: TRBJ1-1; CDR3: CASSLLQINTEAFF; DNA: TGTGCCAGCAGCTTATTACAGATTAACACTGAAGCTTTCTTT
D: .; V: TRBV6-1; size: .; J: TRBJ2-1; CDR3: CASRGVLGGSYNEQFF; DNA: TGTGCCAGCAGGGGCGTTCTAGGGGGGTCCTACAATGAGCAGTTCTTC
D: .; V: TRBV6-1; size: many; J: TRBJ1-5; CDR3: CASVEAGGNQPQHF; DNA: TGTGCCAGCGTTGAGGCAGGGGGCAATCAGCCCCAGCATTTT
D: .; V: TRBV2; size: few; J: TRBJ1-1; CDR3: CASSEMLPGTGQFEAFF; DNA: TGTGCCAGCAGTGAAATGTTGCCGGGGACCGGTCAGTTTGAAGCTTTCTTT
D: .; V: TRBV30; size: few; J: TRBJ1-4; CDR3: CAWGPNEKLFF; DNA: TGTGCCTGGGGACCTAATGAAAAACTGTTTTTT
D: .; V: TRBV6-1; size: many; J: TRBJ2-2; CDR3: CASRPNLFAGELFF; DNA: TGTGCCAGCCGTCCAAACCTTTTCGCCGGGGAGCTGTTTTTT
D: .; V: TRBV10-2; size: .; J: TRBJ1-1; CDR3: CASSDYQAEAFF; DNA: TGCGCCAGCAGTGACTATCAGGCTGAAGCTTTCTTT
D: TRBD2; V: TRBV20-1; size: .; J: TRBJ2-7; CDR3: CSAPAPSGSYEQYF; DNA: TGCAGTGCTCCGGCCCCTAGCGGGTCCTACGAGCAGTACTTC
D: .; V: TRBV4-1; size: .; J: TRBJ1-6; CDR3: CASSQEFWGVNSPLHF; DNA: TGCGCCAGCAGCCAAGAATTCTGGGGAGTCAATTCACCCCTCCACTTT
D: TRBD2; V: TRBV6-1; size: many; J: TRBJ2-3; CDR3: CASRLAGGSTDTQYF; DNA: TGTGCCAGCCGCCTAGCGGGAGGGAGCACAGATACGCAGTATTTT
D: TRBD1; V: TRBV6-2/TRBV6-3; size: many; J: TRBJ1-1; CDR3: CASTQGVLNTEAFF; DNA: TGTGCCAGCACTCAGGGGGTGTTGAACACTGAAGCTTTCTTT
D: .; V: TRBV5-8; size: few; J: TRBJ2-3; CDR3: CASRATARGEAQYF; DNA: TGTGCCTCTAGGGCGACAGCCCGGGGAGAGGCGCAGTATTTT
D: TRBD1; V: TRBV14; size: .; J: TRBJ2-7; CDR3: CASSPWTGNYEQYF; DNA: TGTGCCAGCAGCCCCTGGACAGGAAACTACGAGCAGTACTTC
D: TRBD1; V: TRBV28; size: many; J: TRBJ2-5; CDR3: CASSLFSGGVDETQYF; DNA: TGTGCCAGCAGTTTATTTTCAGGGGGCGTGGACGAGACCCAGTACTTC
D: .; V: TRBV14; size: .; J: TRBJ1-1; CDR3: CASSQDEGHTEAFF; DNA: TGTGCCAGCAGCCAAGATGAGGGGCACACTGAAGCTTTCTTT
D: .; V: TRBV30; size: many; J: TRBJ1-4; CDR3: CAWMEGAELFF; DNA: TGTGCCTGGATGGAGGGTGCGGAACTGTTTTTT
D: .; V: TRBV5-1; size: few; J: TRBJ1-3; CDR3: CASGRDTQTIYF; DNA: TGCGCCAGCGGCCGAGACACCCAAACCATATATTTT
D: .; V: TRBV20-1; size: many; J: TRBJ2-5; CDR3: CSAGLGFLQETQYF; DNA: TGCAGTGCCGGCTTGGGCTTCCTCCAAGAGACCCAGTACTTC
D: TRBD1; V: TRBV2; size: .; J: TRBJ2-7; CDR3: CASSGGQSHEQYF; DNA: TGTGCCAGCAGTGGGGGACAGTCCCACGAGCAGTACTTC
D: .; V: TRBV28; size: many; J: TRBJ1-5; CDR3: CASSSRDGRGQPQHF; DNA: TGTGCCAGCAGTTCCCGGGACGGTAGGGGTCAGCCCCAGCATTTT
D: TRBD1; V: TRBV9; size: many; J: TRBJ1-6; CDR3: CASSTRDRDSPLHF; DNA: TGTGCCAGCAGCACCCGGGACAGGGATTCACCCCTCCACTTT
D: .; V: TRBV18; size: .; J: TRBJ1-5; CDR3: CASSPNEYGAQHF; DNA: TGTGCCAGCTCACCGAACGAGTACGGGGCTCAGCATTTT
D: TRBD2; V: TRBV19; size: .; J: TRBJ2-1; CDR3: CASMWTSGRNEQFF; DNA: TGTGCCAGTATGTGGACTAGCGGGAGAAATGAGCAGTTCTTC
D: .; V: TRBV28; size: many; J: TRBJ1-2; CDR3: CASRDSRGNYGYTF; DNA: TGTGCCAGCAGGGACTCAAGGGGTAACTATGGCTACACCTTC
D: .; V: TRBV29-1; size: many; J: TRBJ2-1; CDR3: CSVEGVQGNEQFF; DNA: TGCAGCGTTGAAGGGGTCCAGGGGAATGAGCAGTTCTTC
D: .; V: TRBV16; size: many; J: TRBJ2-7; CDR3: CASAMTIPLGEQYF; DNA: TGTGCCAGCGCCATGACGATACCTTTGGGCGAGCAGTACTTC
D: .; V: TRBV10-3; size: many; J: TRBJ1-4; CDR3: CAISESTAGDEKLFF; DNA: TGTGCCATCAGTGAGTCTACGGCAGGAGATGAAAAACTGTTTTTT